This T cell receptor (beta chain) comes out of a study of blood T cell repertoires in COVID-19. Study-wide context: The samples span acute and convalescent COVID-19 from the United States, Italy and Spain. T cells, B-cell-depleted T cells, or PBMCs supplied cDNA or gDNA.

The table came from immunoSEQ multiplex PCR; TCRdb's copy has only in-frame clones and leaves some out. This sample has fewer than 300,000 clones, with just over 90% found just once. The sample was PBMCs or T cells enriched from blood (not recorded which). The TCR originated in a woman aged 40 to 50 with acute COVID-19.

DNA for the CDR3: TGTGCCAGCAGCCGGGACAGAACTAATTCACCCCTCCACTTT. Encoded protein: CASSRDRTNSPLHF. The gene calls are TRBV6-5 and TRBJ1-6; 7 nucleotides line up with TRBD1. The CDR3 spans 14 residues. J lost 6 bases, V lost 6 bases, and 5 bases had no gene match. The germline V gene encodes CDR1 MNHEY and CDR2 SVGAGI.